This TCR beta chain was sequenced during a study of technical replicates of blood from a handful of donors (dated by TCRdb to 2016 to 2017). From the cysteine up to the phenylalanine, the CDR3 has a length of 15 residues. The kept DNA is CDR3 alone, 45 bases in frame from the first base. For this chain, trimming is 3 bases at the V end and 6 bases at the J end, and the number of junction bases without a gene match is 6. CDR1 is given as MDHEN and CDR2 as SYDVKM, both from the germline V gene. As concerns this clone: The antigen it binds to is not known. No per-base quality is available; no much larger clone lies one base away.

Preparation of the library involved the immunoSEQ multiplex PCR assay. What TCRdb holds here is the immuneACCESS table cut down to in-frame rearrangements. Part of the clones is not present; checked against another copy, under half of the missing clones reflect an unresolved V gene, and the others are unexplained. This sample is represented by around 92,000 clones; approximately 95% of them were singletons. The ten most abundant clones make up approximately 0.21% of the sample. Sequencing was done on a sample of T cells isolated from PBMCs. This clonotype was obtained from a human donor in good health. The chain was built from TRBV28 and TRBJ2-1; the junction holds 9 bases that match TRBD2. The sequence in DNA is TGTGCCAGCAGTTTTTACGCGGGGGGGGTCAATGAGCAGTTCTTC. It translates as CASSFYAGGVNEQFF. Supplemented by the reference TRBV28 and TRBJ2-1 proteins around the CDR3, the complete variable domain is DVKVTQSSRYLVKRTGEKVFLECVQDMDHENMFWYRQDPGLGLRLIYFSYDVKMKEKGDIPEGYSVSREKKERFSLILESASTNQTSMYLCASSFYAGGVNEQFFGPGTRLTVL.